These 30 T cell receptor beta chains originate from one sample sequenced in a study of T cells in Graves' hyperthyroidism and ophthalmopathy. Amplified TCR beta CDR3 regions came from RNA transcripts. First-round RT-PCR targeting the TCR CDR3 was performed with the HTBI primer set. In TCRdb, the multiplex PCR reads were re-called with MiXCR into one record per CDR3 protein. The table includes around 520,000 distinct CDR3 sequences, approximately 25% detected once. Sequencing was done on a sample of blood. These TCRs come from a woman in her twenties or thirties with Graves' ophthalmopathy.

The sample holds a few counts of this clonotype. V is TRBV7-2 and J is TRBJ2-7; no firm D call. CDR3 length equals 13 residues. V was clipped by 0 bases and J by 6 bases, with 9 bases between them. CDR1 and CDR2 from the germline V gene are SGHTA and FQGNSA. This CDR3 reads CASSLAQWAEQYF. CDR3 in DNA: TGTGCCAGCAGCTTAGCCCAATGGGCCGAGCAGTACTTC.

The rearrangement links TRBV28 to TRBJ2-7; TRBD1 matches at 10 bases. This CDR3 has 14 residues. Per the germline V gene, CDR1 is MDHEN and CDR2 is SYDVKM. After removal of 7 bases from V and 5 bases from J, the junction contained 8 bases not matched to a gene. Written as DNA, the CDR3 is TGTGCCAGCATTACGACAGGGGGCTTGAACGAGCAGTACTTC. This encodes CASITTGGLNEQYF.

CDR3 in amino acids: CASSEGQIPSYEQYF. The DNA for the CDR3 is TGTGCCAGCAGCGAGGGGCAAATCCCCTCCTACGAGCAGTACTTC. This rearrangement joins TRBV6-1 to TRBJ2-7, with D perhaps given as TRBD1 or TRBD2 (5 bases each). This CDR3 region has 15 residues. Germline V gene lookup returns CDR1 MNHNS and CDR2 SASEGT. V was cut by 6 bases and J by 0 bases, with 15 bases left in between.

CDR3 loop: CASSFHPGSNGYTF. For the CDR3, the DNA is TGTGCCAGCAGTTTCCATCCAGGGTCGAACGGCTACACCTTC. The chain is built from TRBV12-3 or TRBV12-4 and TRBJ1-2; a possible D gene is TRBD1 (5 bases). The CDR3 consists of 14 residues. Trimming pared 3 bases from V and 8 bases from J, leaving 16 bases between.

This clonotype was seen many times. This rearrangement joins TRBV7-8 to TRBJ2-2; 7 nucleotides line up with TRBD2. There are 15 residues in the CDR3. Trimming cost V 1 base and J 5 bases; bases outside gene matches: 4. Germline-derived CDR1 and CDR2 are SGHVS and FQNEAQ. As DNA, the CDR3 is TGTGCCAGCAGCTTAGTTGGGGGGGATACCGGGGAGCTGTTTTTT. Translated, it gives CASSLVGGDTGELFF.

This clonotype was seen at least ten times. The chain joins TRBV12-3 or TRBV12-4 to TRBJ2-7; 7 nucleotides line up with TRBD2. The trim removed 6 bases at V and 3 bases at J, leaving 2 bases unmatched. The CDR3 covers 12 residues. CDR3 residues: CASSWGGYEQYF. The CDR3, as DNA: TGTGCCAGCAGCTGGGGGGGCTACGAGCAGTACTTC.

This clonotype occurred many times. The chain is built from TRBV6-2 or TRBV6-3 and TRBJ2-7; D might be TRBD1 (6 bases). The CDR3 totals 13 residues. V lost 6 bases and J 2 bases, leaving 11 bases between the germline ends. Looked up from germline, CDR1 is MNHEY and CDR2 is SVGEGT. As DNA, the CDR3 is TGTGCCAGCAGCCCGTGGGGGCCCTACGAGCAGTACTTC. The encoded protein is CASSPWGPYEQYF.

Remarks on this clonotype: At one of its ends the junction is not consistent with the germline gene, which may arise from a read error. The chain couples TRBV5-1 to TRBJ1-2, with D unclear. This CDR3 spans 13 amino acids. In germline, CDR1 is SGHRS, CDR2 YFSETQ. CDR3 sequence reads: CASSFESEYGHTF. Here the CDR3 DNA reads TGCGCCAGCAGCTTCGAGAGTGAATATGGCCACACCTTC.

This clonotype was counted ten times or more. The chain couples TRBV10-3 to TRBJ1-2, with D unresolved. The germline V gene has CDR1 ENHRY and CDR2 SYGVKD. Trimming removed 4 bases at V and 3 bases at J, with 9 bases between. The CDR3 runs to 13 residues. CDR3 sequence (DNA): TGTGCCATCAGTGGAGGTGTGGACTATGGCTACACCTTC. The encoded protein is CAISGGVDYGYTF.

This clonotype was found many times. The V call is TRBV12-3 or TRBV12-4, the J call TRBJ2-7, with 10 bases fitting TRBD1. V shed 5 bases and J 4 bases; nucleotides not matched to a gene: 5. This CDR3 has 14 amino acids. CDR3 sequence: CASSPGTGDYEQYF. The CDR3 bases are TGTGCCAGCAGTCCCGGGACAGGGGATTACGAGCAGTACTTC.

This clonotype appeared many times. The genes are TRBV6-5 and TRBJ1-5, with D maybe TRBD1 (5 bases). Germline V lookup: CDR1 MNHEY, CDR2 SVGAGI. V was cut by 0 bases and J by 7 bases, with 16 bases left in between. The CDR3 loop spans 16 amino acids. This CDR3 is CASSYSNPTVGQPQHF. CDR3 coding DNA: TGTGCCAGCAGTTACTCGAATCCGACAGTGGGACAGCCCCAGCATTTT.

V and J are TRBV19 and TRBJ1-2; D perhaps matches TRBD1 (5 bases). CDR1 and CDR2 from the germline V gene are LNHDA and SQIVND (reference sequence). V was pared by 2 bases and J by 4 bases, with 8 bases between. This CDR3 spans 13 amino acids. DNA for the CDR3: TGTGCCAGTAGTATAACAGGAACCTATGGCTACACCTTC. This translates into CASSITGTYGYTF.

This clonotype was detected many times. The chain couples TRBV2 to TRBJ2-5; D gene unclear. The ends were cut back, 8 bases at V and 0 bases at J, with 13 bases in the middle. The CDR3 spans 14 residues. The germline V gene has CDR1 SNHLY and CDR2 FYNNEI. The DNA of the CDR3 is TGTGCCAGCCTACCAGACACCTACCAAGAGACCCAGTACTTC. Translation gives CASLPDTYQETQYF. Supplemented by reference TRBV2 and TRBJ2-5, the full variable domain reads EPEVTQTPSHQVTQMGQEVILRCVPISNHLYFYWYRQILGQKVEFLVSFYNNEISEKSEIFDDQFSVERPDGSNFTLKIRSTKLEDSAMYFCASLPDTYQETQYFGPGTRLLVL.

The table lists this clonotype with many counts. The chain carries TRBV27 and TRBJ2-7; the D call may be TRBD1 or TRBD2 (5 bases each). Germline V gene data show CDR1 as MNHEY and CDR2 as SMNVEV (reference sequence). V lost 6 bases, J lost 0 bases, and 18 bases lay in between. The CDR3 has 16 residues. The CDR3 is CASRGVSGLFSYEQYF. The CDR3 nucleotides are TGTGCCAGCAGGGGGGTGTCAGGGTTGTTCTCCTACGAGCAGTACTTC.

The rearrangement links TRBV12-3 or TRBV12-4 to TRBJ1-2; D is uncertain. Between the trimmed V and J ends, which lost 6 bases and 2 bases, there was a span of 13 bases. This CDR3 region has 14 residues. CDR3 protein: CASREAGSNYGYTF. In DNA form, the CDR3 reads TGTGCCAGCAGGGAGGCCGGGAGCAACTATGGCTACACCTTC.

This clonotype was counted many times. Just one base apart from a much larger clone, this may be a read error. The V and J genes are TRBV6-1 and TRBJ2-5, with D possibly TRBD2 on 6 matching bases. The germline V gene has CDR1 MNHNS and CDR2 SASEGT. The CDR3 contains 15 residues. In DNA, the CDR3 is TGTGCCAGCAGTGAAGTTTCGGGGGAACAAGAGACCAAGTACTTC. This sequence encodes CASSEVSGEQETKYF.

This clonotype was observed at least ten times. This chain links TRBV25-1 with TRBJ1-2; possibly TRBD1 for D (5 bases). Germline V lookup: CDR1 MGHDK, CDR2 SYGVNS. V lost 3 bases, J lost 5 bases, and 16 bases lay in between. This CDR3 has 15 amino acids. Written as DNA, the CDR3 is TGTGCCAGCAGTGATGCGGGGCTTCCCGGTTATGGCTACACCTTC. Translating gives CASSDAGLPGYGYTF.

The chain joins TRBV7-9 to TRBJ2-7; weak D call: TRBD1 (5 bases). There are 14 residues in the CDR3. Trimming removed 9 bases from V and 2 bases from J, with 17 bases in between. Per the germline V gene, CDR1 is SEHNR and CDR2 is FQNEAQ (reference sequence). In nucleotides, the CDR3 is TGTGCCAGTTCTCGGGCAGGGAACACCTACGAGCAGTACTTC. The encoded protein is CASSRAGNTYEQYF.

This clonotype was seen at least ten times. V usage is TRBV11-3 and J usage is TRBJ1-5; D unclear. V was cut by 7 bases and J by 6 bases, with 10 bases left in between. The CDR3 sequence is 12 residues long. CDR1 and CDR2 from the germline V gene are SGHNT and YENEEA. The CDR3 coding sequence is TGTGCCAGCAACGGCCTTGGTCAGCCCCAGCATTTT. Its protein product is CASNGLGQPQHF.

There are a few counts of this clonotype. The chain combines TRBV6-1 with TRBJ2-5; D may match TRBD1 or TRBD2 (5 bases each). The V end lost 5 bases, the J end lost 3 bases, and 16 bases lay between the germline ends. Germline-derived CDR1 and CDR2 are MNHNS and SASEGT. This CDR3 region has 15 residues. Written as DNA, the CDR3 is TGTGCCAGCAGTCCCCGGGAAGGGACCGAAGAGACCCAGTACTTC. This gives the protein CASSPREGTEETQYF.

In its sample, this clonotype was seen many times. The chain combines TRBV13 with TRBJ1-1, with TRBD1 as a possible D gene (6 bases). Deletions cut 5 bases from V and 0 bases from J, with 13 bases between. The CDR3 is 15 residues long. The germline V gene encodes CDR1 PRHDT and CDR2 FYEKMQ (reference sequence). CDR3 amino acids: CASSTRGTMNTEAFF. The CDR3 DNA sequence: TGTGCCAGCAGCACCCGGGGGACAATGAACACTGAAGCTTTCTTT.

There are many counts of this clonotype. This rearrangement joins TRBV6-2 or TRBV6-3 to TRBJ2-7, with 12 bases fitting TRBD2. Trimming cost V 5 bases and J 2 bases; bases outside gene matches: 1. The CDR3 is 14 amino acids. Germline V gene data show CDR1 as MNHEY and CDR2 as SVGEGT. Written as DNA, the CDR3 is TGTGCCAGCAGTCGACTAGCGGGGGCCTACGAGCAGTACTTC. Translation: CASSRLAGAYEQYF.

Ten or more counts support this clonotype. This rearrangement joins TRBV20-1 to TRBJ1-1; 8 bases are a match to TRBD1. V lost 0 bases to trimming and J lost 13 bases; unmatched junction nucleotides: 7. Germline assignment: CDR1 DFQATT and CDR2 SNEGSKA (reference sequence). The CDR3 runs 12 residues. The CDR3 protein is CSAREGGQGGFF. The CDR3 DNA reads TGCAGTGCTAGAGAAGGAGGACAGGGTGGTTTCTTT.

This clonotype was found many times. The chain recombines TRBV27 with TRBJ2-2; D might be TRBD1 or TRBD2, each matching 5 bases. Germline assignment: CDR1 MNHEY and CDR2 SMNVEV (reference sequence). The CDR3 has 14 residues. Deletions cut 6 bases from V and 3 bases from J, with 11 bases between. The CDR3 region is CASRPGPYTGELFF. CDR3 bases: TGTGCCAGCAGACCGGGACCGTACACCGGGGAGCTGTTTTTT.

This clonotype has at least ten counts. The chain links TRBV7-3 to TRBJ2-6, with D uncertain. The V and J ends lost 3 bases and 2 bases respectively, with 8 bases between them. The CDR3 is 15 amino acids. Germline V gives CDR1 SGHTA, CDR2 FQGTGA. The CDR3 protein is CASSFGVTGANVLTF. The CDR3 DNA follows: TGTGCCAGCAGCTTTGGGGTTACTGGGGCCAACGTCCTGACTTTC. Complete variable domain (other parts from reference TRBV7-3 and TRBJ2-6): GAGVSQTPSNKVTEKGKYVELRCDPISGHTALYWYRQSLGQGPEFLIYFQGTGAADDSGLPNDRFFAVRPEGSVSTLKIQRTERGDSAVYLCASSFGVTGANVLTFGAGSRLTVL.

This clonotype was recorded once. In DNA, the CDR3 is TGTGGGTCCCGGGTGGACACTGAAGCTTTCTTT. Protein sequence: CGSRVDTEAFF. This sequence joins TRBV28 and TRBJ1-1; no definite D call. The CDR3 covers 11 residues. Germline assignment: CDR1 MDHEN and CDR2 SYDVKM.

This clonotype was detected many times. The chain employs TRBV11-2 and TRBJ1-5; TRBD1 might be the D (5 bases). Trimming removed 6 bases at V and 4 bases at J, with 16 bases between. The CDR3 is 15 residues long. Germline V gives CDR1 SGHAT, CDR2 FQNNGV. As DNA, the CDR3 is TGTGCCAGCAGTCCCACGAACTCAGGGAATCAGCCCCAGCATTTT. Its protein is CASSPTNSGNQPQHF.

The chain joins TRBV11-2 to TRBJ2-3; D is unresolved. The CDR3 totals 16 residues. The germline V and J ends were trimmed by 0 bases and 0 bases, with 10 bases remaining between them. Germline CDR1 SGHAT, CDR2 FQNNGV. The CDR3 loop is CASSLDGETSTDTQYF. The CDR3 region has the DNA TGTGCCAGCAGCTTAGATGGCGAAACTAGCACAGATACGCAGTATTTT.

J is TRBJ2-5 and V is TRBV20-1; the D is unclear. Per the germline V gene, CDR1 is DFQATT and CDR2 is SNEGSKA (reference sequence). The CDR3 covers 13 residues. The V end lost 0 bases, the J end lost 7 bases, and 12 bases lay between the germline ends. CDR3 coding DNA: TGCAGTGCTAGAGATCGCCCTTGGGGGACCCAGTACTTC. Translated, it gives CSARDRPWGTQYF.

The gene calls are TRBV18 and TRBJ1-1; D might be TRBD1 (5 bases). The length of the CDR3 is 15 residues. Germline loops: CDR1 KGHSH, CDR2 LQKENI. The V and J ends lost 2 bases and 3 bases respectively, with 13 bases between them. CDR3 loop: CASSPSEGRDTEAFF. For the CDR3, the DNA is TGTGCCAGCTCACCATCGGAGGGGCGGGACACTGAAGCTTTCTTT.